Given below is one T cell receptor beta chain in context. It has no known antigen specificity. Base qualities are not provided; no much larger clone lies one nucleotide away. This sample was included in a study of glioma-infiltrating T cells (dated by TCRdb to about 2016). Looking at the study overall: The low-grade gliomas were WHO grade II oligodendrogliomas or astrocytomas, while the glioblastomas were WHO grade IV tumors sampled at initial diagnosis rather than at recurrent diagnosis. Before surgery, glioma patients were given dexamethasone for six or fewer days. For blood libraries, the target was about 4- to 10-fold sequencing coverage of some 1 million peripheral T cells. Glioma tissue, non-neoplastic brain tissue and matched peripheral blood mononuclear cells were used as sources from which TCR alpha- and beta-chain repertoires were sequenced. Each tissue-infiltrating repertoire was compared with the same patient's peripheral blood repertoire to measure divergence between tissue and blood T-cell populations. Three low-grade glioma patients, fewer than 10 primary glioblastoma patients, and three non-glioma patients who contributed non-neoplastic brain tissue made up the paired cohort.

TCR alpha and beta CDR3 regions were amplified with the iRepertoire nested amplicon-rescue multiplex PCR (arm-PCR) platform from RNA. For one-step reverse transcription and amplification, about 95-450 ng of tissue mRNA or PBMC total RNA was used as input. After bead purification, a secondary multiplex PCR added Illumina adapters, and libraries were gel-purified between 200 and 400 bp. Demultiplexing relied on internal 6-nucleotide barcodes carried by the libraries. Libraries were sequenced on an Illumina MiSeq with 2x220 or 2x250 nucleotide paired-end reads. The published analysis was carried out like this. Paired reads were merged using FLASH 1.2.11 and were aligned to the GRCh37 human genome using BWA-MEM, after which TRA and TRB reads were extracted. An IMGT-derived reference of cassette sequences and CDR3 motifs, with pseudogenes included, was used for V and J assignment. Three-frame translation of reads was performed, and productive CDR3s were defined as those with a C...FGXG motif and no stop codons. Clonotypes were defined as unique combinations of V-J cassette pair and CDR3 amino acid sequence. Hamming distance filtering was applied to reads, with thresholds set by the sequence error rate of each sample in mapped regions. TCRdb took the public reads, trimmed them with fastp at Q25, ran MiXCR for clone calling and kept in-frame beta chains. Rows merge per CDR3 protein into single entries with the most common DNA and genes. TCRdb assigned the V and J calls; the authors' analysis was not used. Here the sample has more than 300,000 distinct CDR3 sequences; 41% occur a single time. The top ten clonotypes cover about 11% of the sample.

Immediately after resection, surgical brain or tumor specimens were cryofrozen in liquid nitrogen, and peripheral blood cells were collected at the same time. Study-wide findings and limitations: VJ-independent divergence between tissue and blood was lower than expected in non-neoplastic patients but higher than expected in all gliomas, particularly low-grade gliomas. Small numbers underpinned the group comparisons: eight glioblastoma patients, three low-grade glioma patients and three non-neoplastic patients. Patients with low tissue-blood divergence were marked by a signature set of shared blood CDR3 motifs, and that set was depleted in highly divergent patients. Very few CDR3 sequences were found to be shared between tissue and blood, and this scarcity was attributed to high CDR3 diversity and limited sampling.

The junction shows trimming of 0 bases on V and 7 bases on J, plus 16 bases between the germline ends. In the germline V gene (reference sequence), CDR1 corresponds to DFQATT and CDR2 to SNEGSKA. From the cysteine up to the phenylalanine, the CDR3 has a length of 14 residues. Only the CDR3 part of the read is kept: 42 bases, read in frame from the first base. Sample: glioma tissue, nonneoplastic brain tissue, or PBMCs (not recorded which). The source of this sequence is a human donor with low-grade glioma or glioblastoma, undergoing nonglioma brain surgery, or in good health (not recorded which). The chain employs TRBV20-1 and TRBJ2-7; tentative D gene TRBD2, with 5 bases matching. The nucleotides are TGCAGTGCTAGAGATCGGACGGGATTAGAAGAGCAGTACTTC. The encoded protein is CSARDRTGLEEQYF.